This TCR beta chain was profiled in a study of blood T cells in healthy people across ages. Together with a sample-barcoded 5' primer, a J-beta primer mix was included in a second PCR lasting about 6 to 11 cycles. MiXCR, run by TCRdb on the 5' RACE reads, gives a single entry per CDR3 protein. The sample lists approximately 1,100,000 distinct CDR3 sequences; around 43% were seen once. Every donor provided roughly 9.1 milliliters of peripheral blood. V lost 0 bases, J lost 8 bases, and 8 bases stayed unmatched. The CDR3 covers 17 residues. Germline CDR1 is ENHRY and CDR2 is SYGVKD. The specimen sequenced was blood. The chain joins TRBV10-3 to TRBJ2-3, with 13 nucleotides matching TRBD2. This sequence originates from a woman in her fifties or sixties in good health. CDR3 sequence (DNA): TGTGCCATCAGTGAGTCAGGGACTAGCGGGGCCGGGGGTACGCAGTATTTT. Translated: CAISESGTSGAGGTQYF.